These 18 T cell receptor beta chains came from one sample sequenced in a study of T cell repertoires in cytomegalovirus infection. For these receptors, no antigen is known. TCRdb redid the calling of the reads with MiXCR, one entry per CDR3 protein. The data show approximately 110,000 distinct CDR3 sequences, roughly 32% seen once. The sample in question was CD8+ T cells from cultured PBMCs, obtained from culture after CMV antigen stimulation. These receptors all stem from a human donor in good health (CMV status not recorded). Some clones in this sample may be carry-over from other donors' samples.

The chain carries TRBV12-3 or TRBV12-4 and TRBJ1-4; D not resolved. CDR3 length: 14 residues. V dropped 5 bases and J dropped 8 bases, with 15 bases sitting between them. CDR3 residues: CASSPRSGGEKLFF. CDR3 in DNA: TGTGCCAGCAGTCCTCGATCTGGTGGGGAAAAACTGTTTTTT.

The rearrangement links TRBV7-9 to TRBJ2-4; 9 nucleotides line up with TRBD1. Germline V gene sequence: CDR1 SEHNR, CDR2 FQNEAQ (reference sequence). The CDR3 consists of 13 residues. V lost 1 base, J lost 15 bases, and 7 bases stayed unmatched. CDR3 residues: CASSLVGQGFAYF. The CDR3 bases are TGTGCCAGCAGCTTAGTAGGACAGGGGTTCGCGTACTTC. The full variable domain, completed using reference TRBV7-9 and TRBJ2-4, is DTGVSQNPRHKITKRGQNVTFRCDPISEHNRLYWYRQTLGQGPEFLTYFQNEAQLEKSRLLSDRFSAERPKGSFSTLEIQRTEQGDSAMYLCASSLVGQGFAYFGAGTRLSVL.

The chain employs TRBV19 and TRBJ2-5; TRBD2 agrees at 8 bases. This CDR3 region has 16 residues. Germline V CDR1 and CDR2: LNHDA, SQIVND (reference sequence). V dropped 4 bases and J dropped 3; count of bases not matched to a gene: 10. Here the CDR3 reads CASSTGLAVIEETQYF. CDR3 nucleotide sequence: TGTGCCAGTAGTACCGGACTAGCAGTAATTGAAGAGACCCAGTACTTC.

This clonotype was seen repeatedly, ten times or more. Here the CDR3 DNA reads TGTGCCAGCAGCTTATTGGCGTCTGGGAGCAATCAGCCCCAGCATTTT. Protein sequence: CASSLLASGSNQPQHF. The rearrangement links TRBV7-6 to TRBJ1-5; D is undetermined. Trimming stripped 2 bases from V and 1 base from J, with 12 bases between. Germline CDR1 reads SGHVS; CDR2 reads FNYEAQ. The CDR3 is made up of 16 amino acids.

By proportion, this clonotype is large. The J gene is TRBJ2-1, the V gene TRBV7-2; 10 bases are a match to TRBD2. The V gene's germline CDR1 is SGHTA and CDR2 FQGNSA. The CDR3 runs 14 residues. The V gene end was trimmed by 3 bases and the J gene end by 9 bases; junction bases not matched to a gene: 5. The CDR3 DNA is TGTGCCAGCAGCTTTAGCGGGGGGAAGGGTGAGCAGTTCTTC. Amino acid sequence: CASSFSGGKGEQFF.

This clonotype was detected ten times or more. The V gene is TRBV7-6, the J gene TRBJ2-1; 8 nucleotides align to TRBD2. There are 17 residues in the CDR3. Germline V gene lookup returns CDR1 SGHVS and CDR2 FNYEAQ. V gave up 4 bases and J gave up 4 bases; unmatched junction bases: 12. The CDR3 sequence is CASSSPEGSGGYNEQFF. The CDR3 nucleotides read TGTGCCAGCAGCTCGCCTGAGGGAAGCGGGGGATACAATGAGCAGTTCTTC.

The chain carries TRBV5-6 and TRBJ1-1, with TRBD1 identical over 7 bases. The CDR3 has 13 amino acids. Germline V lookup: CDR1 SGHDT, CDR2 YYEEEE. V gave up 5 bases and J gave up 6 bases; unmatched junction bases: 7. CDR3 DNA: TGTGCCAGCAGTCAGACAGGGTTCGCTGAAGCTTTCTTT. It specifies CASSQTGFAEAFF.

J is TRBJ1-5 and V is TRBV6-6; no definite D call. Germline V gives CDR1 MNHNY, CDR2 SVGAGI (reference sequence). Trimming removed 4 bases at V and 2 bases at J, with 9 bases between. The CDR3 has 14 amino acids. In nucleotides, the CDR3 is TGTGCCAGCAGTTTCGACGGGGGCAATCAGCCCCAGCATTTT. Translation: CASSFDGGNQPQHF.

This clonotype was observed many times. This chain links TRBV7-2 with TRBJ1-5; maybe TRBD1 (6 bases). This CDR3 spans 19 amino acids. Per germline, CDR1 SGHTA and CDR2 FQGNSA. Trimming took 4 bases from V and 0 from J, leaving 22 bases between them. CDR3 region: CASSYQKPKDSYSNQPQHF. Written as DNA, the CDR3 is TGTGCCAGCAGCTATCAAAAACCAAAGGACAGTTATAGCAATCAGCCCCAGCATTTT.

CDR3 nucleotides: TGTGCCAGCAGTTTATCGTGGTTGGAAGAAGAAAAACTGTTTTTT. It codes for CASSLSWLEEEKLFF. The chain uses TRBV27 and TRBJ1-4, with D unresolved. The CDR3 contains 15 residues. Germline CDR1 reads MNHEY; CDR2 reads SMNVEV (reference sequence). Trimming shortened V by 0 bases and J by 8 bases, and 13 bases separated the two germline ends.

A single count supports this clonotype. The rearrangement uses TRBV2 and TRBJ2-3; 11 bases match TRBD2. The CDR3 extends over 15 amino acids. V lost 11 bases and J lost 1; bases outside the gene matches: 8. Germline values: CDR1 SNHLY, CDR2 FYNNEI. The CDR3 here is CAAHPGLAGTDTQYF. The CDR3 DNA reads as TGTGCCGCCCATCCGGGACTAGCGGGCACAGATACGCAGTATTTT.

This chain links TRBV2 with TRBJ1-2; 10 nucleotides align to TRBD1. Germline values: CDR1 SNHLY, CDR2 FYNNEI. The CDR3 sequence is 14 residues long. With 6 bases clipped from V and 4 bases from J, the junction kept 5 bases outside the gene matches. The CDR3 coding sequence is TGTGCCAGCAGCTGGACAGGGGGAGTCTATGGCTACACCTTC. It is translated as CASSWTGGVYGYTF.

The table lists this clonotype with a few counts. The CDR3 DNA reads as TGTGCCAGCAGCGTCGGGACAGGGGCCGATATGAACACTGAAGCTTTCTTT. Amino acid sequence: CASSVGTGADMNTEAFF. The V call is TRBV9, the J call TRBJ1-1; 10 bases agree with TRBD1. V shed 2 bases and J 0 bases; nucleotides not matched to a gene: 7. Germline V gene sequence: CDR1 SGDLS, CDR2 YYNGEE. The CDR3 runs to 17 residues.

This chain uses TRBV20-1 with TRBJ1-5, with D perhaps TRBD1 (5 bases). V gave up 0 bases and J gave up 3 bases, with 15 bases separating them. The CDR3 totals 16 residues. CDR1 is DFQATT, CDR2 SNEGSKA, per germline (reference sequence). Here the CDR3 DNA reads TGCAGTGCTAGAGATGAGGAGGGGTTTGTCAATCAGCCCCAGCATTTT. Translation: CSARDEEGFVNQPQHF.

This clonotype came up a few times. The V gene is TRBV4-3, the J gene TRBJ2-1; D may be TRBD2 (6 bases). The germline V gene has CDR1 LGHNA and CDR2 YSLEER. The CDR3 length is 15 residues. V lost 5 bases and J 4 bases, leaving 15 bases between the germline ends. DNA of the CDR3: TGCGCCAGCAGCTCAGTGGGGGGAGATTACAATGAGCAGTTCTTC. This gives the protein CASSSVGGDYNEQFF.

This clonotype appeared a few times. The rearrangement uses TRBV28 and TRBJ1-1, with D unclear. The CDR3 loop spans 16 amino acids. V was pared by 7 bases and J by 4 bases, with 22 bases between. Per the germline V gene, CDR1 is MDHEN and CDR2 is SYDVKM. In nucleotides, the CDR3 is TGTGCCAGCAATGTGGTGGGCCCCCCAGGTATCACTGAAGCTTTCTTT. It yields the protein CASNVVGPPGITEAFF.

This chain uses TRBV19 with TRBJ1-5; 7 bases match TRBD1. The V and J ends lost 10 bases and 0 bases, in that order; junction bases with no gene match: 12. Germline V gives CDR1 LNHDA, CDR2 SQIVND (reference sequence). The CDR3 covers 16 residues. CDR3 sequence: CATAGQFYHSNQPQHF. Written as DNA, the CDR3 is TGTGCCACCGCGGGACAGTTCTATCATAGCAATCAGCCCCAGCATTTT.

The chain carries TRBV9 and TRBJ1-4, with TRBD1 as a possible D gene (5 bases). V lost 0 bases and J lost 0, with 9 bases in between. The CDR3 totals 16 residues. Germline CDR1 reads SGDLS; CDR2 reads YYNGEE. The CDR3 nucleotides are TGTGCCAGCAGCGTAGGACAGCTTGCAACTAATGAAAAACTGTTTTTT. It is translated as CASSVGQLATNEKLFF.